Listed below are T cell receptor beta chains from one sample, sequenced in a study of radiotherapy plus CTLA-4 blockade in lung cancer. The assay was immunoSEQ multiplex PCR, and TCRdb's table has in-frame clones only and misses some. Of about 120,000 clones listed, 81% are singletons. Material: peripheral blood, obtained from a patient treated with radiotherapy plus ipilimumab. The source of these receptors is a human donor with non-small cell lung cancer that progressed on radiotherapy plus ipilimumab. Some clones in this sample may be carry-over from other donors' samples. CDR3s include the opening cysteine and the closing phenylalanine or tryptophan. The D gene is left open where the match is weak. Clone size is shown for a subset of rows, as once, few, many or a class of expanded clone.

D gene | clone size | J gene | V gene | CDR3 protein | CDR3 DNA
NA | NA | TRBJ2-5 | TRBV7-9 | CASSQRGQTRRETQYF | TGTGCCAGCAGTCAAAGAGGACAGACCCGCCGGGAGACCCAGTACTTC
NA | once | TRBJ2-7 | TRBV4-2 | CASSQPSEEEQYF | TGTGCCAGCAGCCAACCCTCGGAGGAGGAGCAGTACTTC
NA | once | TRBJ1-6 | TRBV27 | CASSFLSPMSSYNSPLHF | TGTGCCAGCAGTTTTCTCTCCCCTATGAGCTCCTATAATTCACCCCTCCACTTT
NA | NA | TRBJ2-7 | TRBV4-1 | CASSRGWGTRSSYEQYF | TGCGCCAGCAGCCGAGGGTGGGGGACTCGGAGCTCCTACGAGCAGTACTTC
NA | NA | TRBJ2-5 | TRBV7-3 | CASSSGTQETQYF | TGTGCCAGCAGCTCAGGGACTCAAGAGACCCAGTACTTC
NA | NA | TRBJ2-7 | TRBV18 | CASSPLADSYEQYF | TGTGCCAGCTCGCCCTTAGCAGATTCCTACGAGCAGTACTTC
TRBD1 | once | TRBJ2-1 | TRBV5-1 | CASSGGQLNDGNEQFF | TGCGCCAGCAGCGGGGGACAGCTCAATGATGGCAATGAGCAGTTCTTC
NA | few | TRBJ1-3 | TRBV7-8 | CASSLEFRRNSGNTIYF | TGTGCCAGCAGCTTAGAGTTTCGACGGAACTCTGGAAACACCATATATTTT
NA | NA | TRBJ1-2 | TRBV21-1 | CASSKVDRGPTNYGYTF | TGTGCCAGCAGCAAAGTGGACAGGGGGCCTACTAACTATGGCTACACCTTC
NA | NA | TRBJ1-1 | TRBV11-1 | CASSLSTGWDTEAFF | TGTGCCAGCAGCTTAAGTACGGGATGGGATACTGAAGCTTTCTTT
NA | few | TRBJ2-7 | TRBV18 | CASSPRTSFYEQYF | TGTGCCAGCTCCCCTCGGACCAGCTTCTACGAGCAGTACTTC
TRBD1 | once | TRBJ2-7 | TRBV5-1 | CASSFVGQGIGEQYF | TGCGCCAGCAGCTTTGTTGGACAGGGCATAGGCGAGCAGTACTTC
NA | NA | TRBJ1-2 | TRBV2 | CASSDRGPNYGYTF | TGTGCCAGCAGTGACAGGGGCCCTAACTATGGCTACACCTTC
NA | NA | TRBJ2-7 | TRBV9 | CASSVGQGNYEQYF | TGTGCCAGCAGCGTAGGGCAGGGGAACTACGAGCAGTACTTC
NA | NA | TRBJ2-7 | TRBV7-6 | CASSLGRVYEQYF | TGTGCCAGCAGCTTAGGTAGGGTCTACGAGCAGTACTTC
TRBD1 | NA | TRBJ1-1 | TRBV10-3 | CAISEGQGWNTEAFF | TGTGCCATCAGTGAAGGACAGGGATGGAACACTGAAGCTTTCTTT
NA | NA | TRBJ2-1 | TRBV7-9 | CASSLFRGGDNNEQFF | TGTGCCAGCAGCTTATTCCGAGGAGGGGATAACAATGAGCAGTTCTTC
TRBD2 | NA | TRBJ2-2 | TRBV9 | CASSVGFRAGGQRIAGELFF | TGTGCCAGCAGCGTAGGATTCCGAGCGGGGGGGCAAAGAATCGCCGGGGAGCTGTTTTTT
TRBD2 | NA | TRBJ2-1 | TRBV2 | CASRVTSGGGPEQFF | TGTGCCAGCAGGGTTACTAGCGGGGGGGGTCCTGAGCAGTTCTTC
NA | NA | TRBJ1-1 | TRBV5-1 | CASSASSSTGREAFF | TGCGCCAGCAGCGCGTCCTCCTCCACAGGACGGGAAGCTTTCTTT
TRBD1 | few | TRBJ2-7 | TRBV5-1 | CASRRGQFPEQYF | TGCGCCAGCAGAAGGGGACAGTTTCCCGAGCAGTACTTC
NA | NA | TRBJ1-3 | TRBV11-2 | CASSLVPTMNSGNTIYF | TGTGCCAGCAGCTTAGTTCCCACCATGAACTCTGGAAACACCATATATTTT
TRBD1 | NA | TRBJ1-2 | TRBV4-3 | CASSQFRTGHYGYTF | TGCGCCAGCAGCCAATTTCGGACAGGTCACTATGGCTACACCTTC
NA | NA | TRBJ1-1 | TRBV29-1 | CSVGRQVLNTEAFF | TGCAGCGTTGGGCGACAGGTTTTGAACACTGAAGCTTTCTTT
TRBD1 | NA | TRBJ1-5 | TRBV2 | CASRVGTAQHF | TGTGCCAGCAGGGTGGGGACAGCCCAGCATTTT
NA | once | TRBJ1-1 | TRBV5-4 | CASSLEVRTDEAFF | TGTGCCAGCAGCCTGGAAGTGCGGACAGATGAAGCTTTCTTT
NA | NA | TRBJ1-1 | TRBV7-8 | CASSYSGRMNTEAFF | TGTGCCAGCAGCTACTCGGGACGGATGAACACTGAAGCTTTCTTT
NA | NA | TRBJ2-7 | TRBV28 | CASRWTETYEQYF | TGTGCCAGCAGGTGGACAGAGACCTACGAGCAGTACTTC
NA | NA | TRBJ2-5 | TRBV4-3 | CASSQEPGRAQYF | TGCGCCAGCAGCCAAGAACCGGGTAGGGCCCAGTACTTC
TRBD1 | NA | TRBJ2-3 | TRBV30 | CAWYKGQGMMIADTQYF | TGTGCCTGGTACAAAGGACAGGGAATGATGATCGCAGATACGCAGTATTTT
NA | few | TRBJ2-1 | TRBV11-2 | CASSPSFGGDGYNEQFF | TGTGCCAGCAGCCCCAGTTTTGGAGGAGACGGCTACAATGAGCAGTTCTTC
NA | NA | TRBJ1-5 | TRBV7-2 | CASSLYPQQPQHF | TGTGCCAGCAGCCTCTACCCACAGCAGCCCCAGCATTTT
TRBD1 | NA | TRBJ2-2 | TRBV5-6 | CASSKDRGPYTGELFF | TGTGCCAGCAGCAAGGACAGGGGGCCTTACACCGGGGAGCTGTTTTTT
NA | NA | TRBJ2-3 | TRBV27 | CASRIRGTDTQYF | TGTGCCAGCAGGATTAGGGGCACAGATACGCAGTATTTT
NA | NA | TRBJ2-7 | TRBV2 | CASKDPYEQYF | TGTGCCAGCAAGGATCCCTACGAGCAGTACTTC
NA | NA | TRBJ1-5 | TRBV27 | CASSLFFGDQPQHF | TGTGCCAGCAGTTTATTCTTCGGAGATCAGCCCCAGCATTTT
NA | NA | TRBJ1-1 | TRBV9 | CASSATGTWGTEAFF | TGTGCCAGCAGCGCGACTGGGACGTGGGGCACTGAAGCTTTCTTT
NA | NA | TRBJ1-1 | TRBV11-3 | CASSLVENTEAFF | TGTGCCAGCAGCTTAGTGGAGAACACTGAAGCTTTCTTT
NA | NA | TRBJ2-7 | TRBV7-2 | CASSVRDGSYEQYF | TGTGCCAGCAGCGTCCGGGACGGATCCTACGAGCAGTACTTC
NA | once | TRBJ2-5 | TRBV4-3 | CASSQDPGQGAETQYF | TGCGCCAGCAGCCAAGATCCAGGACAAGGGGCAGAGACCCAGTACTTC
TRBD2 | NA | TRBJ2-2 | TRBV5-6 | CASSLLLAGGHTGELFF | TGTGCCAGCAGCTTGTTGCTAGCGGGGGGGCATACCGGGGAGCTGTTTTTT
NA | NA | TRBJ1-6 | TRBV30 | CAWSQEGYSPLHF | TGTGCCTGGAGTCAGGAAGGTTATTCACCCCTCCACTTT
NA | NA | TRBJ1-5 | TRBV5-1 | CASSLGVDQPQHF | TGCGCCAGCAGCTTGGGGGTTGATCAGCCCCAGCATTTT
TRBD1 | NA | TRBJ1-5 | TRBV4-2 | CASSQVFTRDRGPQPQHF | TGTGCCAGCAGCCAAGTTTTTACCCGGGACAGGGGGCCTCAGCCCCAGCATTTT
TRBD2 | NA | TRBJ2-3 | TRBV15 | CATRSIATLAGVTDTQYF | TGTGCCACCAGAAGTATCGCTACCCTAGCGGGGGTCACAGATACGCAGTATTTT
TRBD2 | once | TRBJ2-3 | TRBV5-4 | CASSERGGDTQYF | TGTGCCAGCAGCGAACGGGGAGGGGATACGCAGTATTTT
NA | NA | TRBJ1-5 | TRBV29-1 | CSVTLSGAYSNQPQHF | TGCAGCGTCACCCTTTCAGGGGCTTATAGCAATCAGCCCCAGCATTTT
NA | NA | TRBJ2-7 | TRBV18 | CASSPPTGLSYEQYF | TGTGCCAGCTCACCACCGACAGGACTCTCCTACGAGCAGTACTTC
NA | NA | TRBJ2-2 | TRBV7-8 | CASSLVAGARNTGELFF | TGTGCCAGCAGCTTAGTGGCTGGGGCAAGGAACACCGGGGAGCTGTTTTTT
NA | NA | TRBJ2-1 | TRBV4-3 | CASSQFQGGGALYEQFF | TGCGCCAGCAGCCAATTCCAGGGAGGGGGCGCTTTGTATGAGCAGTTCTTC